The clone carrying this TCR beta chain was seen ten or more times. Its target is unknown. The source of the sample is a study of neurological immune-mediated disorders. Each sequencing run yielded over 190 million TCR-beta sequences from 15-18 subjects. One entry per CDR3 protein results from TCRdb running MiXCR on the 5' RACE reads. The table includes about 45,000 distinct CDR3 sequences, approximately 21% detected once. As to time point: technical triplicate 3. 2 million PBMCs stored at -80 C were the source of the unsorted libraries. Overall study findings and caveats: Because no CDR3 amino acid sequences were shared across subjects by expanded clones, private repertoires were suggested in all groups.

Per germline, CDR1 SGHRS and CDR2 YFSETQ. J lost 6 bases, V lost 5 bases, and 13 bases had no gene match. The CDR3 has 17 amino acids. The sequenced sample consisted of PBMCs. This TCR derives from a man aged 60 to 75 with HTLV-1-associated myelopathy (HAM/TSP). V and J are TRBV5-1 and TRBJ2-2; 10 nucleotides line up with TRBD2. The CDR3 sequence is CASSSAPVTSGSGELFF. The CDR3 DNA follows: TGCGCCAGCAGTTCTGCCCCGGTGACTAGCGGGTCCGGGGAGCTGTTTTTT.